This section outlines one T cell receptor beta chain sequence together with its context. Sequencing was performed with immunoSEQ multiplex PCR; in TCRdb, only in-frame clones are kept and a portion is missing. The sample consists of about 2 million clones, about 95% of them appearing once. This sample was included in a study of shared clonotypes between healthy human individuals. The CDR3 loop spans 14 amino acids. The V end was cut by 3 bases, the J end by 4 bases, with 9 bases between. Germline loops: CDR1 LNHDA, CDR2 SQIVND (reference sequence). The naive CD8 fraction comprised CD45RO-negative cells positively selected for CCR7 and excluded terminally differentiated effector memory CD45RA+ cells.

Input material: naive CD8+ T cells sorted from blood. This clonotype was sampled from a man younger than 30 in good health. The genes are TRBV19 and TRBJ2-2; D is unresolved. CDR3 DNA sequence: TGTGCCAGTAGTATCGGACCGGCCACCGGGGAGCTGTTTTTT. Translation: CASSIGPATGELFF.